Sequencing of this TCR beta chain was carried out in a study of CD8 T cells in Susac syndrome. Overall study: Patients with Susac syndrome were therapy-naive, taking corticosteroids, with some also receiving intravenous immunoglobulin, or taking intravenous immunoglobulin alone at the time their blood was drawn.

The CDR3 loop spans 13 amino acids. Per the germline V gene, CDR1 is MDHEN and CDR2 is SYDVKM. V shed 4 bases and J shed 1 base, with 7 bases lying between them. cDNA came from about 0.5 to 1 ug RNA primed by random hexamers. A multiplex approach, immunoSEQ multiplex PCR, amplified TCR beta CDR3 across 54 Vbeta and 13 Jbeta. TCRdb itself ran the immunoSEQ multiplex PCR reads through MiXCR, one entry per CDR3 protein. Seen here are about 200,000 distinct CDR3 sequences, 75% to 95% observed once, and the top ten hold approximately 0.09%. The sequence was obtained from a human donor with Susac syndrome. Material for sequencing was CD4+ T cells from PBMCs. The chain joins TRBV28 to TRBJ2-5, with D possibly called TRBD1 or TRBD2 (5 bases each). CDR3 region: CASSSGPQETQYF. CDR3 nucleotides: TGTGCCAGCAGTTCGGGACCCCAAGAGACCCAGTACTTC.